This is a list of T cell receptor beta chains from one sample in a study of T cell responses to AZD1222 COVID-19 vaccine. The table came from immunoSEQ multiplex PCR; TCRdb's copy has only in-frame clones and leaves some out. The sample consists of 95,000 to 110,000 clones, nearly 90% of them appearing once. Source: peripheral blood, taken 28 days after the second AZD1222 dose. These receptors came from an adult who received the AZD1222 COVID-19 vaccine. The CDR3 runs from the conserved cysteine through the conserved F or W. Fields, in order: J gene, V gene, D gene, clone size, CDR3 protein, CDR3 DNA. D genes are given only for firm matches. Only part of the rows carry a size: once, few, many, or a class if the clone is expanded.

j_call: TRBJ1-5; v_call: TRBV11-2; d_call: NA; clone_size: NA; cdr3_aa: CASSLDSYQPQHF; cdr3_nt: TGTGCCAGCAGCTTAGATAGCTATCAGCCCCAGCATTTT
j_call: TRBJ2-5; v_call: TRBV5-5; d_call: TRBD2; clone_size: NA; cdr3_aa: CASSRQGLAGGFQYF; cdr3_nt: TGTGCCAGCAGCCGGCAGGGACTAGCGGGGGGGTTTCAGTACTTC
j_call: TRBJ2-7; v_call: TRBV19; d_call: TRBD2; clone_size: NA; cdr3_aa: CASSPRLAGYGEQYF; cdr3_nt: TGTGCCAGTAGTCCAAGACTAGCGGGGTATGGGGAGCAGTACTTC
j_call: TRBJ1-4; v_call: TRBV5-1; d_call: NA; clone_size: once; cdr3_aa: CASSSSTNEKLFF; cdr3_nt: NA
j_call: TRBJ1-1; v_call: TRBV12-3/TRBV12-4; d_call: NA; clone_size: NA; cdr3_aa: CASSLQGNTEAFF; cdr3_nt: TGTGCCAGCAGTTTACAGGGGAACACTGAAGCTTTCTTT
j_call: TRBJ2-3; v_call: TRBV5-1; d_call: NA; clone_size: once; cdr3_aa: CASSLKLTSTDTQYF; cdr3_nt: TGCGCCAGCAGCTTGAAATTGACTAGCACAGATACGCAGTATTTT
j_call: TRBJ2-7; v_call: TRBV11-2; d_call: NA; clone_size: NA; cdr3_aa: CASSLDAPPGVTQYF; cdr3_nt: TGTGCCAGCAGCTTAGATGCGCCCCCCGGAGTTACGCAGTACTTC
j_call: TRBJ1-5; v_call: TRBV7-9; d_call: TRBD1; clone_size: NA; cdr3_aa: CASSRQGPQPQHF; cdr3_nt: TGTGCCAGCAGCAGACAGGGTCCTCAGCCCCAGCATTTT
j_call: TRBJ1-1; v_call: TRBV6-5; d_call: NA; clone_size: NA; cdr3_aa: CASSYGGSMNTEAFF; cdr3_nt: TGTGCCAGCAGTTACGGGGGAAGCATGAACACTGAAGCTTTCTTT
j_call: TRBJ2-5; v_call: TRBV6-5; d_call: TRBD2; clone_size: NA; cdr3_aa: CASSYSQRGGSETQYF; cdr3_nt: TGTGCCAGCAGTTACTCCCAGCGGGGGGGCTCAGAGACCCAGTACTTC
j_call: TRBJ2-7; v_call: TRBV29-1; d_call: NA; clone_size: NA; cdr3_aa: CSVQGRNSYEQYF; cdr3_nt: TGCAGCGTACAGGGTCGCAACTCCTACGAGCAGTACTTC